The present T cell receptor beta chain was sequenced within a study of blood T cell repertoires in COVID-19. Study-level information: There were acute and convalescent COVID-19 samples, and they came from the United States, Italy and Spain.

This clone was seen more than once but under ten times. V lost 8 bases and J lost 7, with 21 bases in between. The V gene's germline CDR1 is MNHEY and CDR2 SVGAGI. CDR3 length: 14 amino acids. Sequencing used immunoSEQ multiplex PCR; TCRdb keeps in-frame clones, though not all of them. This sample has 110,000 or so clones, with 85% found just once. Sequencing input: peripheral blood. This sequence originates from a man aged 35-49 years with acute or convalescent COVID-19. The chain recombines TRBV6-5 with TRBJ2-7; D might be TRBD1 (7 bases). The CDR3 loop is CASGGQPQGGEQYF. CDR3 DNA sequence: TGTGCCAGCGGGGGACAGCCCCAGGGAGGTGAGCAGTACTTC.